Listed below are T cell receptor beta chains from one sample, sequenced in a study of T-cell reconstitution after alpha-beta-depleted transplantation in children. TCRdb independently ran MiXCR on the PCR reads; one entry per CDR3 protein. The sample has about 610,000 distinct CDR3 sequences; roughly 10% are singletons. Sequences were derived from PBMCs from the stem cell graft donor, sampled from the stem cell graft. All receptors derive from a human donor who donated a stem cell graft to a child with acute myeloid leukemia. Each CDR3 is given with its conserved first and last residue. A D gene is named only where the DNA matches it firmly. Clone size is not always given. Where it is, it says once, few, many or a class for expanded clones.

>.|TRBJ2-3|.|TRBV11-2
CASSLVGGVPDTQYF
TGTGCCAGCAGCTTAGTAGGCGGGGTTCCGGATACGCAGTATTTT
>.|TRBJ2-3|.|TRBV7-6
CASSLSGPRTDTQYF
TGTGCCAGCAGCTTATCTGGACCCCGCACAGATACGCAGTATTTT
>.|TRBJ2-7|.|TRBV5-1
CASSYSPLHEQYF
TGCGCCAGCAGTTACTCCCCTCTCCACGAGCAGTACTTC
>.|TRBJ2-3|few|TRBV10-3
CAIRPRGSTDTQYF
TGTGCCATCAGGCCCAGGGGTAGCACAGATACGCAGTATTTT
>TRBD2|TRBJ2-1|.|TRBV20-1
CSANGLAGDHNEQFF
TGCAGTGCAAATGGACTAGCGGGGGACCACAATGAGCAGTTCTTC
>.|TRBJ2-1|.|TRBV7-2
CASSRTGGRDNEQFF
TGTGCCAGCAGCCGGACCGGGGGGCGGGACAATGAGCAGTTCTTC
>TRBD2|TRBJ2-1|.|TRBV29-1
CSVDMTGTSNEQFF
TGCAGCGTCGACATGACCGGGACTAGCAATGAGCAGTTCTTC
>.|TRBJ1-6|many|TRBV5-5
CASSFPESSILHF
TGTGCCAGCAGCTTCCCCGAGTCGTCAATTCTCCACTTT
>TRBD2|TRBJ2-7|few|TRBV4-2
CASSQDGTSGPYEQYF
TGTGCCAGCAGCCAAGATGGGACTAGCGGTCCCTACGAGCAGTACTTC
>TRBD2|TRBJ2-2|many|TRBV7-9
CASSLEGLLNTGELFF
TGTGCCAGCAGCTTGGAGGGACTACTGAACACCGGGGAGCTGTTTTTT
>TRBD2|TRBJ2-7|.|TRBV7-2
CASTLGGTPYEQYF
TGTGCCAGCACCCTGGGGGGGACCCCCTACGAGCAGTACTTC
>TRBD2|TRBJ2-1|few|TRBV29-1
CSVTSGTHNEQFF
TGCAGCGTGACTAGCGGGACTCACAATGAGCAGTTCTTC
>.|TRBJ2-1|many|TRBV29-1
CSVEEVSLYNEQFF
TGCAGCGTTGAAGAAGTATCTTTATACAATGAGCAGTTCTTC
>.|TRBJ1-1|few|TRBV20-1
CSAPAGSLANTEAFF
TGCAGTGCCCCGGCGGGATCCCTCGCGAACACTGAAGCTTTCTTT
>.|TRBJ1-6|few|TRBV7-2
CASSPGTENSPLHF
TGTGCCAGCAGCCCCGGGACGGAGAATTCACCCCTCCACTTT
>.|TRBJ2-2|many|TRBV5-1
CASSPLMGELRELFF
TGCGCCAGCAGCCCGTTGATGGGGGAATTGAGGGAGCTGTTTTTT
>TRBD1|TRBJ2-1|many|TRBV6-1
CATTPPGGTGVYEQFF
TGTGCCACTACCCCGCCCGGCGGGACAGGAGTTTATGAGCAGTTCTTC
>.|TRBJ2-3|few|TRBV30
CAWSKLGPTDTQYF
TGTGCCTGGAGTAAGTTGGGCCCTACAGATACGCAGTATTTT
>.|TRBJ2-5|.|TRBV9
CATAGLVGQETQYF
TGTGCCACCGCAGGGCTAGTAGGTCAAGAGACCCAGTACTTC
>.|TRBJ2-1|.|TRBV7-2
CASTQGLPSYNEQFF
TGTGCCAGCACCCAGGGGCTACCCTCTTACAATGAGCAGTTCTTC
>.|TRBJ1-1|few|TRBV25-1
CASSEYSGAEAFF
TGTGCCAGCAGTGAATACAGTGGCGCTGAAGCTTTCTTT
>.|TRBJ2-7|few|TRBV20-1
CSARDYNRVYEQYF
TGCAGTGCTAGAGATTACAACAGGGTATACGAGCAGTACTTC
>.|TRBJ2-3|few|TRBV29-1
CSAGLARTDTQYF
TGCAGCGCGGGACTCGCCCGCACAGATACGCAGTATTTT
>TRBD2|TRBJ2-7|few|TRBV7-9
CASSLGLAGEEQYF
TGTGCCAGCAGCTTAGGGCTAGCGGGAGAAGAGCAGTACTTC
>.|TRBJ2-1|.|TRBV15
CATSRPKGLTYNEQFF
TGTGCCACCAGCAGACCCAAGGGACTTACCTACAATGAGCAGTTCTTC
>.|TRBJ2-7|few|TRBV29-1
CSVRIGPYEQYF
TGCAGCGTCCGGATCGGTCCCTACGAGCAGTACTTC
>.|TRBJ2-5|few|TRBV7-9
CASSFGEETQYF
TGTGCCAGCAGCTTCGGGGAAGAGACCCAGTACTTC
>.|TRBJ2-7|many|TRBV20-1
CSAGVGTEQYF
TGCAGTGCAGGGGTGGGGACCGAGCAGTACTTC
>.|TRBJ2-2|few|TRBV3-1
CASSQVSGAGELFF
TGTGCCAGCAGCCAAGTTAGTGGGGCCGGGGAGCTGTTTTTT
>.|TRBJ1-1|.|TRBV14
CASSLSNRDPVTEAFF
TGTGCCAGCAGCCTTTCCAACAGGGATCCGGTCACTGAAGCTTTCTTT
>.|TRBJ2-1|.|TRBV20-1
CSARDRRGGTYNEQFF
TGCAGTGCTAGAGATAGGCGGGGTGGGACCTACAATGAGCAGTTCTTC
>TRBD1|TRBJ2-7|.|TRBV20-1
CSARDPGQGNEQYF
TGCAGTGCTAGAGACCCGGGACAGGGGAACGAGCAGTACTTC
>.|TRBJ2-1|many|TRBV20-1
CSAGGPLANEQFF
TGCAGTGCTGGAGGCCCCCTAGCGAATGAGCAGTTCTTC
>TRBD2|TRBJ2-3|.|TRBV20-1
CSALTGTSGRYTQYF
TGCAGTGCCCTTACCGGGACTAGCGGGAGGTATACGCAGTATTTT
>TRBD2|TRBJ2-5|.|TRBV7-2
CASSLRTSAETQYF
TGTGCCAGCAGCTTAAGGACTAGCGCCGAGACCCAGTACTTC
>.|TRBJ2-3|many|TRBV7-3
CASSLIPTSTDTQYF
TGTGCCAGCAGCTTAATCCCAACTAGCACAGATACGCAGTATTTT
>.|TRBJ1-2|.|TRBV29-1
CSVPTGLGIYGYTF
TGCAGCGTCCCTACCGGCCTTGGGATCTATGGCTACACCTTC
>.|TRBJ2-1|many|TRBV9
CASRASGEQFF
TGTGCCAGCAGAGCTTCGGGTGAGCAGTTCTTC
>.|TRBJ1-1|.|TRBV29-1
CSAVTGNTEAFF
TGCAGCGCCGTCACAGGGAACACTGAAGCTTTCTTT
>TRBD1|TRBJ2-7|.|TRBV15
CATSADRVHEQYF
TGTGCCACCAGCGCCGACAGGGTCCACGAGCAGTACTTC
>TRBD2|TRBJ2-7|few|TRBV6-2/TRBV6-3
CASSKREGLYEQYF
TGTGCCAGCAGTAAGCGGGAGGGCCTCTACGAGCAGTACTTC
>TRBD2|TRBJ2-3|few|TRBV29-1
CSVAGGGADTQYF
TGCAGCGTGGCGGGAGGAGGGGCAGATACGCAGTATTTT
>TRBD1|TRBJ2-1|many|TRBV7-8
CASSPRDRALGFYNEQFF
TGTGCCAGCAGCCCGCGGGACAGGGCCTTGGGTTTTTACAATGAGCAGTTCTTC
>.|TRBJ1-5|many|TRBV5-5
CASSGSGRGHSNQPQHF
TGTGCCAGCAGCGGATCAGGACGGGGACATAGCAATCAGCCCCAGCATTTT
>.|TRBJ2-1|many|TRBV6-5
CASSYDFYNEQFF
TGTGCCAGCAGTTACGACTTCTACAATGAGCAGTTCTTC
>TRBD1|TRBJ2-7|few|TRBV3-1
CASTTTGSEQYF
TGTGCCAGCACCACGACAGGGAGCGAGCAGTACTTC
>.|TRBJ2-7|.|TRBV5-1
CASSLEATYEQYF
TGCGCCAGCAGCTTGGAGGCCACCTACGAGCAGTACTTC
>TRBD1|TRBJ2-5|.|TRBV10-3
CAISGGQGSQETQYF
TGTGCCATCAGTGGAGGACAGGGGAGCCAAGAGACCCAGTACTTC
>TRBD2|TRBJ2-7|.|TRBV5-6
CASSSGGLADYEQYF
TGTGCCAGCAGCTCGGGGGGACTAGCGGACTACGAGCAGTACTTC
>TRBD1|TRBJ1-3|many|TRBV24-1
CATSDGTGSISGNTIYF
TGTGCCACCAGTGACGGGACAGGCTCAATCTCTGGAAACACCATATATTTT
>TRBD1|TRBJ2-5|few|TRBV29-1
CSVDRAETQYF
TGCAGCGTGGACAGGGCGGAGACCCAGTACTTC
>TRBD2|TRBJ2-1|many|TRBV12-3/TRBV12-4
CATRTSGRDEQFF
TGTGCCACCCGGACTAGCGGGAGGGATGAGCAGTTCTTC
>.|TRBJ1-1|.|TRBV6-5
CASSYSKSTEAFF
TGTGCCAGCAGTTACTCGAAAAGCACTGAAGCTTTCTTT
>.|TRBJ2-7|.|TRBV12-3/TRBV12-4
CASSPVGTNYEQYF
TGTGCCAGCAGTCCGGTAGGGACCAACTACGAGCAGTACTTC
>.|TRBJ2-1|many|TRBV27
CASSLAGVEQFF
TGTGCCAGCAGTTTGGCAGGGGTTGAGCAGTTCTTC
>TRBD2|TRBJ2-5|few|TRBV6-1
CASDSRLAGGGGAQETQYF
TGTGCCAGCGACAGTAGGCTAGCGGGTGGAGGGGGGGCTCAAGAGACCCAGTACTTC
>.|TRBJ2-7|.|TRBV27
CASSLITLGRVNEQYF
TGTGCCAGCAGTTTAATAACGTTAGGCAGGGTCAACGAGCAGTACTTC
>.|TRBJ1-4|.|TRBV29-1
CSVDGQGEKLFF
TGCAGCGTAGACGGTCAAGGGGAAAAACTGTTTTTT